Presented here are 8 T cell receptor beta chains from one specimen sequenced in a study of T cell responses to AZD1222 COVID-19 vaccine. Using immunoSEQ multiplex PCR, the repertoire was profiled, and TCRdb retains in-frame clones only, with some absent. The sample includes about 140,000 clones, about 80% of them seen just once. The sample consisted of peripheral blood, taken on day 0 of AZD1222 vaccination. The origin of the receptors is an adult in good health.

The V gene is TRBV24-1, the J gene TRBJ1-2; 8 nucleotides align to TRBD1. Germline values: CDR1 KGHDR, CDR2 SFDVKD. V dropped 7 bases and J dropped 8; count of bases not matched to a gene: 5. There are 12 residues in the CDR3. CDR3 amino acids: CATSGQGRGYTF. The CDR3 coding sequence is TGTGCCACCAGCGGACAGGGCCGAGGCTACACCTTC.

The rearrangement links TRBV2 to TRBJ2-2; 7 bases match TRBD2. The CDR3 is 15 amino acids. J was trimmed by 4 bases and V by 3 bases; bases with no gene match: 5. Germline-derived CDR1 and CDR2 are SNHLY and FYNNEI. Written as DNA, the CDR3 is TGTGCCAGCAGTGATCGACTAGCTAGCACCGGGGAGCTGTTTTTT. This encodes CASSDRLASTGELFF.

The chain recombines TRBV5-1 with TRBJ1-4; a possible D gene is TRBD1 (6 bases). This CDR3 is built from 16 residues. The V end was cut by 3 bases, the J end by 8 bases, with 20 bases between. Germline V CDR1 and CDR2: SGHRS, YFSETQ. The DNA for the CDR3 is TGCGCCAGCAGCTCCGGGGGGAACAGGGATGGCGAAAAACTGTTTTTT. Residues: CASSSGGNRDGEKLFF.

The V and J genes are TRBV29-1 and TRBJ1-2; TRBD1 is a possible D gene (6 bases). The germline CDR1 and CDR2 sequences are SQVTM and ANQGSEA. Trimming left V 1 base short and J 4 bases short, with 13 bases between. This CDR3 is built from 14 residues. The CDR3 loop is CSVEGKQGAYGYTF. The CDR3, as DNA: TGCAGCGTTGAAGGTAAACAGGGAGCCTATGGCTACACCTTC.

CDR3 in amino acids: CASSLVGGYGYTF. The CDR3, as DNA: TGTGCCAGCAGCTTGGTAGGAGGCTATGGCTACACCTTC. The chain couples TRBV11-3 to TRBJ1-2; D gene uncertain. Germline assignment: CDR1 SGHNT and CDR2 YENEEA. The V end was cut by 3 bases, the J end by 4 bases, with 9 bases between. CDR3 size: 13 residues.

This sequence joins TRBV5-1 and TRBJ2-5; TRBD2 might be the D (5 bases). CDR1 SGHRS and CDR2 YFSETQ come from the germline V gene. This CDR3 contains 14 residues. The V gene lost 3 bases and the J gene lost 2 bases, with 11 bases spanning the gap. CDR3 in amino acids: CASSWPGSQETQYF. The CDR3 DNA follows: TGCGCCAGCAGCTGGCCGGGATCACAAGAGACCCAGTACTTC.

This sequence joins TRBV7-3 and TRBJ1-1; 7 bases fit TRBD1. Trimming at V came to 5 bases and at J to 1 base, leaving 7 bases not matched to a gene. Germline values: CDR1 SGHTA, CDR2 FQGTGA. This CDR3 has 15 amino acids. Here the CDR3 reads CASSLRGQRNTEAFF. The CDR3 nucleotides are TGTGCCAGCAGCCTTAGGGGACAGCGGAACACTGAAGCTTTCTTT.

CDR3: CASSFPVTVGGSSTDTQYF. As DNA, the CDR3 is TGTGCCAGCAGTTTTCCAGTGACAGTTGGTGGGTCTAGCACAGATACGCAGTATTTT. This sequence joins TRBV28 and TRBJ2-3; maybe TRBD1 (5 bases). The CDR3 has 19 amino acids. V was pared by 3 bases and J by 0 bases, with 22 bases between. From germline, CDR1 is MDHEN and CDR2 SYDVKM.